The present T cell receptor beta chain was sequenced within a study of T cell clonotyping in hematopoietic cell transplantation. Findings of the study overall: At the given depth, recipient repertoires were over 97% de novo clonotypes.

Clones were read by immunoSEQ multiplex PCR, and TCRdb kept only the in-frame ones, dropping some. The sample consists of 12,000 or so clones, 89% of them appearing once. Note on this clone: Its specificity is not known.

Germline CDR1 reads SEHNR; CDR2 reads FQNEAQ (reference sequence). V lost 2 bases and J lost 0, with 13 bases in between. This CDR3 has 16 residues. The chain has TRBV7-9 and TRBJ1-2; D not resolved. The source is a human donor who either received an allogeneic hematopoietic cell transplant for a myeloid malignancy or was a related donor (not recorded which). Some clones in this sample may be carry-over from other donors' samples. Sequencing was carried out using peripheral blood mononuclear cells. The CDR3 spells CASSLPRSSPNYGYTF. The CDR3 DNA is TGTGCCAGCAGCTTACCCCGCTCTAGCCCTAACTATGGCTACACCTTC.